This record looks at one TCR beta chain sequence and its context. This clonotype was seen a few times. Its antigen is unknown. No quality values exist for individual bases; no much larger clone is one base distant. Interpreted using the paper, the time point label stands for: patch test 2, 6 weeks after DPC sensitization. Reading the label with the study, this specimen's treatment or condition is: therapeutic diphenylcyclopropenone sensitization with weekly scalp DPC. Blood at each patch-test visit was drawn before the patch test was applied. To be eligible, patients had to be aged 18 to 70, diagnosed with alopecia and judged suitable for DPC therapy, while pregnant patients were excluded. Total RNA was extracted from unfractionated whole blood collected in Tempus Blood RNA tubes. Receptor amplification or capture employed RACE. Sequenced using a NextSeq 500. Library preparation attached unique molecular identifiers to individual cDNA molecules for quantitative, reproducible TCR counting. For every blood RNA sample, sequencing covered both the TCR alpha and TCR beta chains. In the paper's pipeline: The median number of TCRs per sample was over 85,000, ranging from about 20,000 to 750,000. The Decombinator software suite was used to annotate the V, J and CDR3 of the TCR reads. For the PS versus PT1 abundance plots, all samples were subsampled to the same number of TCRs (28,000). Expanded TCRs were defined as absent before sensitization and observed at least eight times at the 2-week time point. TCRdb reran the public reads through fastp at Q25 and MiXCR, keeping productive beta chains. All rows with the same CDR3 protein become a single entry with the most common DNA and genes. Here the V and J calls rest on TCRdb's processing, not on the authors' analysis. The sample table shows around 360,000 distinct CDR3 sequences, and under 6.5% are seen once. The ten largest clones capture about 5.6% of the sample.

From V the trimming removes 6 bases and from J it removes 0 bases, while the gene matches leave 12 bases of the junction unaccounted for. Counted from cysteine to phenylalanine, this CDR3 has 17 amino acids. CDR3 DNA only is kept here, 51 bases in frame from base 1. CDR1 and CDR2 (SEHNR, FQNEAQ) derive from the germline V gene (reference sequence). The sample comes from a study of human T cells and chemical hapten exposure (dated by TCRdb to the early 2020s). The study in broad terms: For sensitization, 2% DPC in acetone was applied to a 2 cm by 2 cm area of upper inner arm skin. Libraries were pooled for sequencing, and per-sample TCR yields varied mainly because of small differences in library volumes within the pool. Weekly therapeutic DPC doses were additionally applied to the scalp of patients throughout the roughly 24-week study period. Patch tests used Finn chambers with 0.01% DPC on the upper back, scored after 6 days by International Contact Dermatitis Research Group standards. Twenty-nine alopecia patients gave blood for TCR sequencing at one to four time points (pre-sensitization, 2, 6 and 24 weeks). The mostly female patient cohort included alopecia areata with under or over 50% scalp involvement, alopecia totalis and alopecia universalis. Blood samples were taken from patients before sensitization (week 0) and at 2, 6 and about 24 weeks after DPC sensitization. This study followed changes in the peripheral blood TCR repertoire in vivo during primary and secondary sensitization of alopecia patients to the hapten diphenylcyclopropenone (DPC). Beyond this particular receptor, the publication reports: Repeated subsampling changed both the strength of the expansion versus patch-test correlation and the threshold at which the correlation became significant. Because every patient had alopecia, a presumed autoimmune disease, the patients' immune response might differ from that of healthy individuals. The number of TCRs above 1 in 1000 frequency did not change with DPC sensitization; there was no evidence of global repertoire structure alterations. A positive correlation was found between the number of PT1 expanded TCRs and patch test score, with significance reached at thresholds 8, 16 and 32 but not 4. Compared with pre-sensitization or healthy control sets, expanded TCRs formed significantly more large CDR3 similarity clusters, which is consistent with antigen-driven responses.

The clonotype originates from a woman under 30 with alopecia areata. Some clones in this sample may be carry-over from other donors' samples. Sequences were derived from whole blood, sampled in connection with sensitization to the hapten diphenylcyclopropenone (DPC). The chain employs TRBV7-9 and TRBJ1-1, and 8 junctional nucleotides match TRBD1. In nucleotide form, the sequence is TGTGCCAGCAGACCTGGACAGGGTACGTTCATGAACACTGAAGCTTTCTTT. This sequence encodes CASRPGQGTFMNTEAFF.